These 9 T cell receptor beta chains were all obtained from the same sample, sequenced in a study of blood T cell repertoires in COVID-19 (TCRdb year 2020). Libraries came from the immunoSEQ multiplex PCR assay. Drawn from immuneACCESS, this table holds only the in-frame rearrangements with V and J called that TCRdb kept. Clones are partly lost; checked studies trace under half to an unresolved V gene and leave the rest unexplained. For this sample the table gives 130,000 to 150,000 clones, of which about 86% were detected only once. The top ten clonotypes cover roughly 8% of the sample. Sequenced input: peripheral blood. The receptor source for this set is a woman in her forties or fifties with active or convalescent COVID-19.

In nucleotides, the CDR3 is TGTGCCAGCAGCTTGGAGGGGGGACAGAGCCTTCTGTTTTTT. It codes for CASSLEGGQSLLFF. This chain links TRBV9 with TRBJ2-2, with D perhaps TRBD1 (7 bases). CDR1 and CDR2 (germline): SGDLS, YYNGEE. Between the trimmed V and J ends, which lost 4 bases and 14 bases, there was a span of 21 bases. This CDR3 is 14 amino acids long.

CDR3 residues: CASSIYQANSYEQYF. The DNA of the CDR3 is TGTGCCAGTAGTATATACCAGGCCAACTCCTACGAGCAGTACTTC. The chain employs TRBV19 and TRBJ2-7; D uncertain. There are 15 residues in the CDR3. Trimming left V 2 bases short and J 0 bases short, with 11 bases between. The V gene's germline CDR1 is LNHDA and CDR2 SQIVND (reference sequence). Filled out from reference TRBV19 and TRBJ2-7, the complete variable domain reads DGGITQSPKYLFRKEGQNVTLSCEQNLNHDAMYWYRQDPGQGLRLIYYSQIVNDFQKGDIAEGYSVSREKKESFPLTVTSAQKNPTAFYLCASSIYQANSYEQYFGPGTRLTVT.

The chain carries TRBV4-2 and TRBJ1-3; D is possibly TRBD1 (5 bases). Germline CDR1 LGHNA, CDR2 YNFKEQ. There are 17 residues in the CDR3. The V end lost 2 bases, the J end lost 1 base, and 15 bases lay between the germline ends. CDR3 amino acids: CASSQTPGGYSGNTIYF. CDR3 DNA sequence: TGTGCCAGCAGCCAAACCCCGGGGGGATATTCTGGAAACACCATATATTTT.

The chain is built from TRBV15 and TRBJ1-3, with 8 nucleotides matching TRBD1. The germline CDR1 and CDR2 sequences are LNHNV and YYDKDF (reference sequence). The trim removed 4 bases at V and 2 bases at J, leaving 4 bases unmatched. CDR3 length: 15 amino acids. The CDR3 region is CATSTDRGTGNTIYF. The CDR3 DNA sequence: TGTGCCACCAGCACTGACAGGGGCACTGGAAACACCATATATTTT.

The chain uses TRBV9 and TRBJ2-7, with D maybe TRBD1 (5 bases). The length of the CDR3 is 14 residues. Germline V gives CDR1 SGDLS, CDR2 YYNGEE. The V end was cut by 0 bases, the J end by 2 bases, with 9 bases between. The CDR3 loop is CASSVDQGPYEQYF. DNA for the CDR3: TGTGCCAGCAGCGTAGATCAGGGCCCCTACGAGCAGTACTTC.

V usage is TRBV9 and J usage is TRBJ2-1, with 7 bases matching TRBD1. The CDR3 consists of 15 residues. The germline gives CDR1 SGDLS, CDR2 YYNGEE. V gave up 0 bases and J gave up 6 bases; unmatched junction bases: 6. The CDR3 loop is CASSVEQGFRNEQFF. DNA of the CDR3: TGTGCCAGCAGCGTAGAACAGGGGTTTCGCAATGAGCAGTTCTTC.

J is TRBJ2-5 and V is TRBV4-1; tentative D call: TRBD1 (5 bases). Between the trimmed V and J ends, which lost 0 bases and 2 bases, there was a span of 13 bases. Germline values: CDR1 MGHRA, CDR2 YSYEKL. The CDR3 totals 16 residues. The CDR3 reads CASSQDWGDLQETQYF. The CDR3 DNA sequence: TGCGCCAGCAGCCAAGATTGGGGCGATCTGCAAGAGACCCAGTACTTC.

The V call is TRBV7-2, the J call TRBJ2-3; a weak D match, TRBD1 (6 bases). The CDR3 spans 13 residues. With 11 bases removed from V and 5 bases from J, the gap between germline ends came to 17 bases. Germline V gene sequence: CDR1 SGHTA, CDR2 FQGNSA. CDR3 nucleotides: TGTGCCGTAAGAATGGGGGCAGGAGATACGCAGTATTTT. Translation gives CAVRMGAGDTQYF.

V and J are TRBV27 and TRBJ2-2; 8 positions match TRBD1. CDR3 length: 15 residues. V was clipped by 5 bases and J by 4 bases; unmatched bases: 6. Germline V gives CDR1 MNHEY, CDR2 SMNVEV (reference sequence). In DNA form, the CDR3 reads TGTGCCAGCAGTCCCCCCACAGGGGGCACCGGGGAGCTGTTTTTT. It codes for CASSPPTGGTGELFF.